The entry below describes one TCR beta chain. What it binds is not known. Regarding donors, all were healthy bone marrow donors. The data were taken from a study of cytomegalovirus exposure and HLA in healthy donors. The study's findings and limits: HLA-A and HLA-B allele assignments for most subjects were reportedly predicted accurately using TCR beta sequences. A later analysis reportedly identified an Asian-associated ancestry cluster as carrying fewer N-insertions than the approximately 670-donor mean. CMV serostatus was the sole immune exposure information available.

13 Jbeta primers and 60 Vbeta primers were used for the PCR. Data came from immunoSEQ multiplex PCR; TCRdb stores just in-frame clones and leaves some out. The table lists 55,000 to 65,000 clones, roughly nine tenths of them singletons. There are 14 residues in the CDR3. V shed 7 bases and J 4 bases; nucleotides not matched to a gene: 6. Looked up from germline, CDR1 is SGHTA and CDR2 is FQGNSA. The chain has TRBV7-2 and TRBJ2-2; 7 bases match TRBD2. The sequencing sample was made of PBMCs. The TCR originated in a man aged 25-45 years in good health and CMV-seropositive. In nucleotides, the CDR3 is TGTGCCAGCACCCCCGGGGGGTTCACCGGGGAGCTGTTTTTT. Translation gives CASTPGGFTGELFF.